This record concerns one TCR beta chain sequence. This sample was taken from a study of control samples from healthy donors and cancer patients. Profiled with immunoSEQ multiplex PCR; TCRdb holds only in-frame clones, not every one. The profile shows some 160,000 clones, about 90% of them singletons. Trimming shortened V by 0 bases and J by 3 bases, and 3 bases separated the two germline ends. The CDR3 is 12 amino acids. CDR1 is SGHRS, CDR2 YFSETQ, per germline. Sequencing used blood. The chain combines TRBV5-1 with TRBJ1-2; D unresolved. This receptor was identified in a woman aged 30 to 39 in good health. CDR3 in DNA: TGCGCCAGCAGCTTGGGTGACTATGGCTACACCTTC. It translates to CASSLGDYGYTF. Combining the CDR3 with reference TRBV5-1 and TRBJ1-2 gives the whole variable domain KAGVTQTPRYLIKTRGQQVTLSCSPISGHRSVSWYQQTPGQGLQFLFEYFSETQRNKGNFPGRFSGRQFSNSRSEMNVSTLELGDSALYLCASSLGDYGYTFGSGTRLTVV.